A single sample is the source of the 5 T cell receptor beta chains below, sequenced in a study of cytomegalovirus exposure and HLA in healthy donors. The study ran its PCR with 60 Vbeta and 13 Jbeta primers. Clones were sequenced by immunoSEQ multiplex PCR, and TCRdb holds only the in-frame ones, with some missing. The data contain over 75,000 clones, around nine tenths of them singletons. Sequencing was carried out using PBMCs. These receptors were collected from a young man in good health and CMV-seropositive.

The CDR3 coding sequence is TGTGCCAGCAGCGAGGTTTCTAGCGGAAAGACCTACGAGCAGTACTTC. Amino acids: CASSEVSSGKTYEQYF. The chain recombines TRBV25-1 with TRBJ2-7; 7 positions agree with TRBD2. Germline CDR1 and CDR2: MGHDK and SYGVNS. V lost 6 bases to trimming and J lost 2 bases; unmatched junction nucleotides: 13. This CDR3 has 16 amino acids.

The gene calls are TRBV11-1 and TRBJ2-1; D possibly corresponds to TRBD2 (7 bases). The CDR3 is 16 amino acids. From germline, CDR1 is SGHAT and CDR2 FQDESV (reference sequence). Trimming removed 4 bases at V and 8 bases at J, with 21 bases between. In nucleotides, the CDR3 is TGTGCCAGCAGCTCCCGGAGACGGGGGGCTATGGATGAGCAGTTCTTC. Protein sequence: CASSSRRRGAMDEQFF.

The V call is TRBV27, the J call TRBJ2-7, with D possibly TRBD2 on 6 matching bases. This CDR3 is built from 15 residues. CDR1 and CDR2 from the germline V gene are MNHEY and SMNVEV (reference sequence). Trimming removed 3 bases at V and 2 bases at J, with 14 bases between. CDR3 protein: CASSLGGYPTYEQYF. The DNA for the CDR3 is TGTGCCAGCAGTTTGGGGGGATACCCGACCTACGAGCAGTACTTC.

The chain employs TRBV4-2 and TRBJ2-3; 8 nucleotides agree with TRBD2. This CDR3 has 16 amino acids. V shed 1 base and J 0 bases; nucleotides not matched to a gene: 3. CDR1 and CDR2 (germline): LGHNA, YNFKEQ. The CDR3 loop is CASSQVASGSTDTQYF. The CDR3 DNA reads as TGTGCCAGCAGCCAAGTGGCTAGCGGGAGCACAGATACGCAGTATTTT.

This clone is a singleton in its sample. The rearrangement joins TRBV7-2 to TRBJ2-2; weak D call: TRBD2 (6 bases). CDR3 length equals 15 residues. Germline CDR1 is SGHTA and CDR2 is FQGNSA. The V gene lost 5 bases and the J gene lost 8 bases, with 18 bases spanning the gap. CDR3 DNA sequence: TGTGCCAGCAGCCTAGACGGCCGGGAGCTGGGGGAGCTGTTTTTT. It encodes CASSLDGRELGELFF.